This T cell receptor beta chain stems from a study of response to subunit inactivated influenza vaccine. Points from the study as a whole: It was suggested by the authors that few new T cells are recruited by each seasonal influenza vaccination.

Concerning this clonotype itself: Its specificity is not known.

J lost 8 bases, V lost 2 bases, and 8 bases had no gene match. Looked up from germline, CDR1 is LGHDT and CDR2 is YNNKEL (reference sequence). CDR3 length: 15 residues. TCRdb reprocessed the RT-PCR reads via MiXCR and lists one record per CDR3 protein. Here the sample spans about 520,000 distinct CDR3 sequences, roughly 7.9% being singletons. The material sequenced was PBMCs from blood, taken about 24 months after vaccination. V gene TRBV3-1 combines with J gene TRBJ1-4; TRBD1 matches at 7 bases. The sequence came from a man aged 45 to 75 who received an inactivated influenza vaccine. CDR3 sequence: CASSQTGEREEKLFF. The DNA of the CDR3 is TGTGCCAGCAGCCAAACAGGGGAAAGGGAAGAAAAACTGTTTTTT.